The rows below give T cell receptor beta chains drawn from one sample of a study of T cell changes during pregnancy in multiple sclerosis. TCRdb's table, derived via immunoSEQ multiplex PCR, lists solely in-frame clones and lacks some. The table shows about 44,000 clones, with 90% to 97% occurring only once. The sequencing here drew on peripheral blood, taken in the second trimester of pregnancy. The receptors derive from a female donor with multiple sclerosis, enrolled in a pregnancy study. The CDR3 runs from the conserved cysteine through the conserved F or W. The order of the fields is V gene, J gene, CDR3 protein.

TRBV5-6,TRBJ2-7,CASSQTGQGGREQYF
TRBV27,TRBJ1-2,CASSPTGVYGYTF
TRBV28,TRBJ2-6,CASSVIQGSGANVLTF
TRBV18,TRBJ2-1,CASSQETGMFDNEQFF
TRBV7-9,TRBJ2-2,CASSGQANTGELFF
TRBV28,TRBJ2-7,CASSPRTSGNHEQYF
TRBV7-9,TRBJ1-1,CASSARQGAPSEAFF
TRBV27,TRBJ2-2,CASSFSGRAVGELFF
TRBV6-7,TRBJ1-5,CASTYGHRAREDQPQHF
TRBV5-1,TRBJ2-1,CASSLAVNEQFF
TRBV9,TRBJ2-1,CASTKSDRSNEQFF
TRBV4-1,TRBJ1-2,CASSQAGVPRGGYTF
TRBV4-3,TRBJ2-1,CASSQLAGALNEQFF
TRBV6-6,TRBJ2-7,CASSDGTSGYYEQYF
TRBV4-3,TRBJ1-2,CASSQEPPPGQGNYGYTF
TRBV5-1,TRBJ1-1,CASSLTPGQGGTEAFF
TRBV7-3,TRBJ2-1,CASSLPSSGRFNEQFF
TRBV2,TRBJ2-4,CASSLQTGNPNIQYF
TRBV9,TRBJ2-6,CASSANTGVGANVLTF
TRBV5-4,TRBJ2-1,CASSLGKRLRNEQFF
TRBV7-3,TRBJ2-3,CASSLALAGGTDTQYF
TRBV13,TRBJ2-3,CASSLGLAGGSTDTQYF
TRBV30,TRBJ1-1,CAWSAHVNTEAFF
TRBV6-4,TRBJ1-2,CASSDSGGEFNYGYTF
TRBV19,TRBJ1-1,CASSTEDRLNTEAFF
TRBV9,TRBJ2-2,CASSTRNLAGLNTGELFF
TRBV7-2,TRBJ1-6,CASSHVWGELDSPLHF
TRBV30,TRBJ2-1,CAWSVRWVRDGAYNEQFF
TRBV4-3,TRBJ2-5,CASSPDGGEETQYF
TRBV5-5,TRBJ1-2,CASSFRFGQDRGYTF
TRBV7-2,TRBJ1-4,CASSSSGDPNEKLFF
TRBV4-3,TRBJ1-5,CASSQGQGTSGQPQHF
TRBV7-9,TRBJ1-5,CASSLVGSNQPQHF
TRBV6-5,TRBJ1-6,CASSSRTGYNSPLHF
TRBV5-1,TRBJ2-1,CASSEGLAGGSYNEQFF
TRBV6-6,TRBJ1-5,CASNLRRGRLNQPQHF
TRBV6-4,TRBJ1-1,CASRQQGNTEAFF
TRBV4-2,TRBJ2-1,CASSRSTGTSGLSSYNEQFF
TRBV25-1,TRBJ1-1,CASSAATGNGAEAFF
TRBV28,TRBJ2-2,CASSPEGELFF
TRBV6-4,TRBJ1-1,CASSESRGTEAFF
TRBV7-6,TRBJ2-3,CASSSPTSTSTDTQYF
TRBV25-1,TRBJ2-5,CASGLMGGGETQYF
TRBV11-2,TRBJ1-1,CASSLTSNTEAFF
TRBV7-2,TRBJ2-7,CASSRGPSEEQYF
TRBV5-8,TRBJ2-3,CASRIRSTDTQYF
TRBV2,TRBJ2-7,CASSQREGREQYF
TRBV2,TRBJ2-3,CASRKQGRTDTQYF
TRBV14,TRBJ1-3,CASSPFQGAGNTIYF
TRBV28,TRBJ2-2,CASSFDRATGELFF
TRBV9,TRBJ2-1,CASSVVGTAYNEQFF
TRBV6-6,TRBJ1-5,CASSPPGGLNQPQHF
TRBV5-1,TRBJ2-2,CASSSSGLVSGELFF
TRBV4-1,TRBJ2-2,CASSQAPTGRNTGELFF
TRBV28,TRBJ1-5,CASRTGIAQPQHF
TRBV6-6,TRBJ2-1,CASSSLSGTSYNEQFF